In this sample, the clone carrying this T cell receptor beta chain turned up once. Random hexamers primed reverse transcription of about 0.5 to 1 ug RNA. Via MiXCR, TCRdb re-called the immunoSEQ multiplex PCR reads, giving one row per CDR3 protein. The table has 180,000 or so distinct CDR3 sequences, nearly 95% seen once. The entry originates in a study of CD8 T cells in Susac syndrome. Sequencing targeted TCR beta in blood CD8+ and CD4+ T cells. Treatment-naive patients with stable or active relapsing-remitting disease served as multiple sclerosis controls. TEMRA cells were FACS-enriched and CD8+ and CD4+ T cells negatively isolated. The V segment lost 0 bases and the J segment 5 bases; nucleotides outside the gene matches: 7. CDR1 and CDR2 from the germline V gene are DFQATT and SNEGSKA (reference sequence). CDR3 length: 14 amino acids.

The sequence came from a human donor with multiple sclerosis. Sequenced: CD4+ T cells from PBMCs. The chain couples TRBV20-1 to TRBJ2-7; 7 nucleotides match TRBD2. The CDR3, as DNA: TGCAGTGCTAGAGATCGGGGGGTCAGGAACGAGCAGTACTTC. Amino acids: CSARDRGVRNEQYF.